This T cell receptor (beta chain) was sequenced during a study of cytomegalovirus exposure and HLA in healthy donors. Study-level findings and limits: The study flagged roughly 150 TCR beta chains as cytomegalovirus-associated. Accurate prediction of HLA-A and HLA-B alleles (for most subjects) was reportedly achieved from TCR beta sequences. For most TCR beta V segments, an earlier analysis put the productive rate at about 87% or about 30% of the time.

This clone was counted a single time. Antigen: not known. CDR1 and CDR2 (germline): SNHLY, FYNNEI. This CDR3 spans 11 amino acids. V lost 8 bases, J lost 10 bases, and 15 bases lay in between. PCR amplification relied on 60 Vbeta primers (plus 13 Jbeta primers). Libraries were prepared by immunoSEQ multiplex PCR; TCRdb keeps only in-frame clonotypes and omits some of them. The sample yields 200,000 or so clones, over 65% seen once. Sequencing was performed on PBMCs. The origin of this receptor is a man aged 18 to 35 in good health and CMV-seronegative. This chain joins TRBV2 and TRBJ2-7; possibly TRBD2 for D (5 bases). CDR3 sequence: CASRDIYGQYF. The CDR3, as DNA: TGTGCCAGCCGGGATATCTATGGACAGTACTTC.